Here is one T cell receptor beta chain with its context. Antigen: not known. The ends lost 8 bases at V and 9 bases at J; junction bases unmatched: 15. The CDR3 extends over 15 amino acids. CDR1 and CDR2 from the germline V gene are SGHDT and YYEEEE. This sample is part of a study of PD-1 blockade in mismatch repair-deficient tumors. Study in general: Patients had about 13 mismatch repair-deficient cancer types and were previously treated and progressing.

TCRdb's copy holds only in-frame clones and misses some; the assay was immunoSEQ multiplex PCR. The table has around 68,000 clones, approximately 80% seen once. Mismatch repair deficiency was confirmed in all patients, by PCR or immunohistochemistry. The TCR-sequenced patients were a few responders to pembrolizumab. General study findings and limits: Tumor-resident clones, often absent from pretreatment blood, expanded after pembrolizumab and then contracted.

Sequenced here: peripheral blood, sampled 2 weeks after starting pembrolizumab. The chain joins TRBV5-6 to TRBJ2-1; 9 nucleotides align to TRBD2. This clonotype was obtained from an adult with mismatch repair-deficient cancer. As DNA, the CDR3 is TGTGCCAGTGACCGTTGGACTAGCGATTTCGGTGAGCAGTTCTTC. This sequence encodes CASDRWTSDFGEQFF.